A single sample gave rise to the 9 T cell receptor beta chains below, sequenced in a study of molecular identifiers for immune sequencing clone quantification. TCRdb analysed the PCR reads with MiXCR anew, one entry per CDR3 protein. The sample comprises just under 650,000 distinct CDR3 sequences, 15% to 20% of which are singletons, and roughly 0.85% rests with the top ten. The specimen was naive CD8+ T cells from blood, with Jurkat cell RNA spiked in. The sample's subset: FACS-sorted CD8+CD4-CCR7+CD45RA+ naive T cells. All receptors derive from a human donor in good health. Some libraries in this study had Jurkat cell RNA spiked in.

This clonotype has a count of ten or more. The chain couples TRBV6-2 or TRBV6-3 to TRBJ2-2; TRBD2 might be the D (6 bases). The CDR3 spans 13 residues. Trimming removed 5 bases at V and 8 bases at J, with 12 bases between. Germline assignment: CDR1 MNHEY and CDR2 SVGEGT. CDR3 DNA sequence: TGTGCCAGCAGTCCCCGACTAGGGGGGGAGCTGTTTTTT. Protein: CASSPRLGGELFF.

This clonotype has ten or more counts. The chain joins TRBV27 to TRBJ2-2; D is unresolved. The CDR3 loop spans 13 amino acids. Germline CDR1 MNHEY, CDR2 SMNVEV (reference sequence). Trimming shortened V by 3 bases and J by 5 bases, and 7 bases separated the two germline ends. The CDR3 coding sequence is TGTGCCAGCAGTTTGAGTGGGACCGGGGAGCTGTTTTTT. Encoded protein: CASSLSGTGELFF.

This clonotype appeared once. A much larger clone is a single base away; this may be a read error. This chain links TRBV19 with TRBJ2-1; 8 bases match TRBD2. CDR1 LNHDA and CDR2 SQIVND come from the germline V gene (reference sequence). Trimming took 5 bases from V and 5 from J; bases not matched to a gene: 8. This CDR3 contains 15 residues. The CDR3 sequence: CASSPPAGANNEQFF. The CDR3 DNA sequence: TGTGCCAGTAGTCCTCCAGCGGGGGCGAACAATGAGCAGTTCTTC.

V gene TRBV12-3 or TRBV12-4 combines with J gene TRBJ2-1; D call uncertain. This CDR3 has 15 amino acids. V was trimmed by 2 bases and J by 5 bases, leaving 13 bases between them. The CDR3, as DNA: TGTGCCAGCAGTTTATGGGCGGTTGGAGACAATGAGCAGTTCTTC. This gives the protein CASSLWAVGDNEQFF.

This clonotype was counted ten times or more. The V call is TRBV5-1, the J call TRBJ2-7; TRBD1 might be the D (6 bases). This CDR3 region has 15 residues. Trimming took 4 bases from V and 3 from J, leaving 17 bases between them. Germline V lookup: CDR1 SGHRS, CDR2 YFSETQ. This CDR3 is CASSLGQSSSYEQYF. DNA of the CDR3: TGCGCCAGCAGCCTAGGACAGTCGAGTAGCTACGAGCAGTACTTC.

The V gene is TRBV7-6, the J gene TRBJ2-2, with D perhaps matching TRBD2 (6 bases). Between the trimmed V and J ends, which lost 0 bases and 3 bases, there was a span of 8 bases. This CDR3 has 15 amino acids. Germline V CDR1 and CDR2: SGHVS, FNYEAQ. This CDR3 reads CASSLAGEDTGELFF. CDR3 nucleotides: TGTGCCAGCAGCTTAGCGGGGGAGGACACCGGGGAGCTGTTTTTT.

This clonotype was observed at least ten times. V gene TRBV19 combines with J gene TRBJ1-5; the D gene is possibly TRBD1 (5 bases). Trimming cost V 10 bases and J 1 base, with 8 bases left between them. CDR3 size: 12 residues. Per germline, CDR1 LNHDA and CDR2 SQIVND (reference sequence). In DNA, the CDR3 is TGTGCCACAGGGTGGAGCAATCAGCCCCAGCATTTT. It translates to CATGWSNQPQHF.

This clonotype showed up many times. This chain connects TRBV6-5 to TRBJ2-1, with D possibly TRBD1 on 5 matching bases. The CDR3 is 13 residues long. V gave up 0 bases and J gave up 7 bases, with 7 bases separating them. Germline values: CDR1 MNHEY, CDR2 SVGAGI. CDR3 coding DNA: TGTGCCAGCAGTTACTCGAAGGGGAATGAGCAGTTCTTC. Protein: CASSYSKGNEQFF.

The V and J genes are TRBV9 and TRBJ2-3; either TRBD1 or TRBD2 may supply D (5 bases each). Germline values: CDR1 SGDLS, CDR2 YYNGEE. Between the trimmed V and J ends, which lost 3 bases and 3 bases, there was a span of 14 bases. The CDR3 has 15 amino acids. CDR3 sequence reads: CASSAPDWGTDTQYF. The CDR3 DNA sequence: TGTGCCAGCAGCGCCCCTGACTGGGGGACAGATACGCAGTATTTT.